Below, 8 T cell receptor beta chains from the same sample are listed, as sequenced in a study of blood T cell repertoires in COVID-19. Method: immunoSEQ multiplex PCR; TCRdb's copy keeps in-frame clones and lacks some. The sample includes a few hundred thousand clones, approximately 88% of them seen just once. Sequenced material: peripheral blood. These receptors all come from a man between 18 and 35 years old with active or convalescent COVID-19.

V and J are TRBV6-5 and TRBJ1-4, with D uncertain. Trimming shortened V by 4 bases and J by 6 bases, and 15 bases separated the two germline ends. Germline lookup yields CDR1 MNHEY and CDR2 SVGAGI. The CDR3 consists of 15 residues. CDR3 sequence: CASSSVAVVYEKLFF. The DNA of the CDR3 is TGTGCCAGCAGTTCAGTAGCAGTAGTTTATGAAAAACTGTTTTTT.

The J gene is TRBJ2-1, the V gene TRBV10-3; the match to TRBD2 covers 8 bases. With 6 bases clipped from V and 4 bases from J, the junction kept 8 bases outside the gene matches. CDR1 and CDR2 from the germline V gene are ENHRY and SYGVKD. The CDR3 covers 15 residues. The CDR3 region is CAIRPGTSRYNEQFF. The DNA of the CDR3 is TGTGCCATCAGACCCGGGACTAGTCGATACAATGAGCAGTTCTTC.

The chain combines TRBV18 with TRBJ1-4; 11 nucleotides align to TRBD1. This CDR3 is 14 amino acids long. V was clipped by 2 bases and J by 7 bases; unmatched bases: 0. CDR1 and CDR2 (germline): KGHSH, LQKENI. CDR3 coding DNA: TGTGCCAGCTCACCAGGGACAGGGGGTGAAAAACTGTTTTTT. It yields the protein CASSPGTGGEKLFF.

The CDR3 bases are TGCGCCAGCAGCCCTACAGGGGGCAGTGACTATGGCTACACCTTC. It is translated as CASSPTGGSDYGYTF. The chain combines TRBV5-1 with TRBJ1-2; 9 bases are a match to TRBD1. The CDR3 sequence is 15 residues long. Germline CDR1 is SGHRS and CDR2 is YFSETQ. The ends lost 4 bases at V and 3 bases at J; junction bases unmatched: 7.

V is TRBV19 and J is TRBJ2-3; unclear D gene. Germline V gene lookup returns CDR1 LNHDA and CDR2 SQIVND (reference sequence). V was clipped by 1 base and J by 2 bases, with 4 bases between them. This CDR3 spans 13 amino acids. CDR3 protein: CASSIAYTDTQYF. CDR3 sequence (DNA): TGTGCCAGTAGTATAGCGTACACAGATACGCAGTATTTT.

The chain links TRBV3-1 (or the pseudogene TRBV3-2) to TRBJ1-5; D is possibly TRBD1 (5 bases). From germline, CDR1 is LGHDT and CDR2 YNNKEL (reference sequence). The CDR3 is made up of 12 amino acids. V was cut by 2 bases and J by 6 bases, with 5 bases left in between. The CDR3 loop is CASSQRGQPQHF. Here the CDR3 DNA reads TGTGCCAGCAGCCAAAGGGGTCAGCCCCAGCATTTT.

The chain has TRBV15 and TRBJ2-7; D possibly corresponds to TRBD2 (6 bases). The CDR3 sequence is 13 residues long. Germline V gives CDR1 LNHNV, CDR2 YYDKDF (reference sequence). Trimming removed 3 bases at V and 6 bases at J, with 12 bases between. CDR3 nucleotide sequence: TGTGCCACCAGCAGGGAGGGAGACCGCGAGCAGTACTTC. Protein product: CATSREGDREQYF.

The chain carries TRBV5-1 and TRBJ2-1, with D perhaps TRBD2 (6 bases). V lost 0 bases and J 7 bases, leaving 14 bases between the germline ends. The CDR3 has 15 amino acids. Germline-derived CDR1 and CDR2 are SGHRS and YFSETQ. DNA of the CDR3: TGCGCCAGCAGCTTGGAGGTTGCGGGGCAGAATGAGCAGTTCTTC. This translates into CASSLEVAGQNEQFF.